A single sample gave rise to the 10 T cell receptor beta chains below, sequenced in a study of cytomegalovirus exposure and HLA in healthy donors. PCR used 60 Vbeta primers and 13 Jbeta primers. Profiling relied on immunoSEQ multiplex PCR, and the TCRdb table lists in-frame clones only, not all of them. Of around 150,000 clones listed, 82% were seen once; the top ten hold roughly 0.99%. Sequencing was done on a sample of PBMCs. These receptors all stem from a girl aged 2-10 years in good health and CMV-seropositive.

This chain connects TRBV5-4 to TRBJ1-1; D may be TRBD1 (5 bases). CDR3 length: 14 amino acids. Trimming left V 4 bases short and J 5 bases short, with 15 bases between. CDR1 and CDR2 (germline): SGHNT, YYREEE (reference sequence). The CDR3 sequence: CASSRRFQGTEAFF. In DNA form, the CDR3 reads TGTGCCAGCAGCCGCCGATTTCAGGGAACTGAAGCTTTCTTT.

The genes are TRBV13 and TRBJ2-1, with 13 bases aligning to TRBD2. This CDR3 comprises 16 residues. The V and J ends lost 4 bases and 5 bases, in that order; junction bases with no gene match: 5. Germline loops: CDR1 PRHDT, CDR2 FYEKMQ (reference sequence). The CDR3: CASSSRTSGSHNEQFF. DNA of the CDR3: TGTGCCAGCAGCTCACGGACTAGCGGGAGTCACAATGAGCAGTTCTTC.

This clone was observed a handful of times. The chain couples TRBV6-1 to TRBJ2-4; 10 bases agree with TRBD2. The CDR3 consists of 15 residues. The J segment lost 6 bases and the V segment lost 2 bases, leaving 4 bases of the junction unmatched. Germline V lookup: CDR1 MNHNS, CDR2 SASEGT. The CDR3 nucleotides read TGTGCCAGCAGTGAACTAGCGGGAGATGGAAACATTCAGTACTTC. Protein product: CASSELAGDGNIQYF.

This clone was recorded a few times. CDR3: CASSLGVAGRPLQETQYF. Here the CDR3 DNA reads TGCGCCAGCAGCTTGGGGGTAGCGGGTCGTCCGTTACAAGAGACCCAGTACTTC. The V and J genes are TRBV5-1 and TRBJ2-5; 7 bases align to TRBD2. V was pared by 0 bases and J by 2 bases, with 13 bases of the junction left unmatched. The CDR3 is 18 amino acids. Germline values: CDR1 SGHRS, CDR2 YFSETQ.

The V and J genes are TRBV19 and TRBJ2-5; 7 bases line up with TRBD2. The CDR3 covers 12 residues. V gave up 5 bases and J gave up 8 bases; unmatched junction bases: 5. From germline, CDR1 is LNHDA and CDR2 SQIVND (reference sequence). The CDR3 is CASSPGGDTQYF. DNA for the CDR3: TGTGCCAGTAGTCCTGGGGGGGATACCCAGTACTTC.

This clone was picked up one time. The chain is built from TRBV6-5 and TRBJ1-1; possibly TRBD1 for D (5 bases). Germline lookup yields CDR1 MNHEY and CDR2 SVGAGI. The length of the CDR3 is 15 residues. V was trimmed by 3 bases and J by 3 bases, leaving 14 bases between them. Here the CDR3 DNA reads TGTGCCAGCAGTTATGAGGCCCCGGGGGACACTGAAGCTTTCTTT. Protein sequence: CASSYEAPGDTEAFF.

This clone was found a few times. The gene calls are TRBV4-1 and TRBJ1-1; D perhaps matches TRBD1 (6 bases). This CDR3 has 14 residues. Trimming took 0 bases from V and 6 from J, leaving 11 bases between them. CDR1 and CDR2 from the germline V gene are MGHRA and YSYEKL. The CDR3 is CASSQDVGGPEAFF. The CDR3 DNA follows: TGCGCCAGCAGCCAAGATGTGGGGGGGCCTGAAGCTTTCTTT.

Of note for this clone: At one end the junction does not follow the germline gene, possibly because of a read error. V gene TRBV7-7 combines with J gene TRBJ2-1, with a tentative D call TRBD1 (5 bases). The CDR3 runs 13 residues. CDR1 is SSHAT and CDR2 is FNYEAQ in the germline V gene (reference sequence). The DNA of the CDR3 is TGTGCTAGCAGCGCCGACAGCTACAATGAGCAGTTCTTC. It encodes CASSADSYNEQFF.

The sample holds a few counts of this clone. The chain combines TRBV25-1 with TRBJ2-2, with 10 bases that match TRBD1. CDR1 and CDR2 from the germline V gene are MGHDK and SYGVNS. The CDR3 sequence is 15 residues long. V lost 7 bases, J lost 6 bases, and 8 bases stayed unmatched. The CDR3 loop is CASTPGTGVPGELFF. Written as DNA, the CDR3 is TGTGCCAGCACCCCCGGGACAGGGGTACCCGGGGAGCTGTTTTTT.

The rearrangement uses TRBV27 and TRBJ1-5, with a weak D call TRBD1 (6 bases). The V gene's germline CDR1 is MNHEY and CDR2 SMNVEV (reference sequence). V lost 5 bases to trimming and J lost 5 bases, with 19 bases between them. The length of the CDR3 is 16 residues. The CDR3 sequence: CASSRKSGTSDQPQHF. The CDR3 DNA follows: TGTGCCAGCAGTCGAAAATCCGGGACATCAGATCAGCCCCAGCATTTT.